The 21 T cell receptor beta chains listed next were all sequenced from one sample in a study of patients and donors after allogeneic stem cell transplantation. TCRdb re-analysed the RT-PCR reads in MiXCR, keeping a single row per CDR3 protein. This table holds roughly 200,000 distinct CDR3 sequences, around two fifths found once. Material for sequencing was blood, either unsorted or a sorted T cell fraction (not recorded which). The receptor set was obtained from a human donor who was either an allogeneic HSCT recipient or a stem cell or donor lymphocyte infusion donor (not recorded which). It is not recorded whose cells these are; they may come from a transplant donor.

This clonotype occurred a few times. The rearrangement uses TRBV29-1 and TRBJ2-7, with D tentatively TRBD1 (5 bases). The V gene's germline CDR1 is SQVTM and CDR2 ANQGSEA. V gave up 3 bases and J gave up 6 bases, with 12 bases separating them. This CDR3 comprises 12 residues. This chain's CDR3 is CSVEPREGEQYF. The DNA for the CDR3 is TGCAGCGTTGAGCCCAGGGAAGGCGAGCAGTACTTC.

The rearrangement uses TRBV10-3 and TRBJ2-3; either TRBD1 or TRBD2 may supply D (5 bases each). The CDR3 is 12 residues long. Trimming removed 2 bases at V and 10 bases at J, with 10 bases between. The germline V gene has CDR1 ENHRY and CDR2 SYGVKD. As DNA, the CDR3 is TGTGCCATCAGTGAGCGGGGCCAGGCGCAGTATTTT. As protein: CAISERGQAQYF.

This clonotype was picked up a small number of times. The V and J genes are TRBV20-1 and TRBJ1-2; tentatively, D is TRBD1 (5 bases). CDR3 length equals 15 residues. Trimming pared 2 bases from V and 6 bases from J, leaving 19 bases between. The germline CDR1 and CDR2 sequences are DFQATT and SNEGSKA (reference sequence). The CDR3 nucleotides read TGCAGTGCTAGACGGACAAACCTGGAGAGAGATGGCTACACCTTC. It codes for CSARRTNLERDGYTF.

This clonotype has a handful of counts. V usage is TRBV19 and J usage is TRBJ1-5; 10 nucleotides align to TRBD1. Germline V gives CDR1 LNHDA, CDR2 SQIVND (reference sequence). The CDR3 is made up of 15 amino acids. The V and J ends lost 7 bases and 2 bases, in that order; junction bases with no gene match: 5. The CDR3 nucleotides are TGTGCCAGTATCCCCGGGACAGGGGGCAATCAGCCCCAGCATTTT. Translation: CASIPGTGGNQPQHF.

A few counts support this clonotype. This chain joins TRBV7-9 and TRBJ1-2; 10 bases are shared with TRBD1. Germline V lookup: CDR1 SEHNR, CDR2 FQNEAQ (reference sequence). The junction had 14 bases not matched to a gene; V was cut back by 5 bases and J by 8 bases. The CDR3 spans 16 residues. CDR3 protein: CASSKTFGTGDLGYTF. CDR3 nucleotides: TGTGCCAGCAGCAAAACTTTCGGGACAGGGGATTTGGGCTACACCTTC.

V usage is TRBV5-1 and J usage is TRBJ1-2, with a weak D call TRBD1 (5 bases). The CDR3 sequence is 13 residues long. Trimming stripped 6 bases from V and 3 bases from J, with 12 bases between. Germline lookup yields CDR1 SGHRS and CDR2 YFSETQ. The CDR3 reads CASKERDDYGYTF. CDR3 nucleotide sequence: TGCGCCAGCAAGGAGAGGGACGACTATGGCTACACCTTC.

The V call is TRBV5-1, the J call TRBJ1-2; D remains unclear. This CDR3 has 15 residues. Trimming removed 0 bases from V and 2 bases from J, with 11 bases in between. CDR1 and CDR2 from the germline V gene are SGHRS and YFSETQ. The CDR3 reads CASSLAQPGNYGYTF. CDR3 nucleotides: TGCGCCAGCAGCTTGGCACAGCCGGGGAACTATGGCTACACCTTC.

The genes are TRBV20-1 and TRBJ2-2; a possible D gene is TRBD2 (6 bases). V was cut by 5 bases and J by 1 base, with 11 bases left in between. The CDR3 length is 14 residues. Looked up from germline, CDR1 is DFQATT and CDR2 is SNEGSKA (reference sequence). The DNA of the CDR3 is TGCAGTGCTGTCGGGACTCTGAACACCGGGGAGCTGTTTTTT. Translated, it gives CSAVGTLNTGELFF.

This clonotype showed up just a few times. The chain links TRBV20-1 to TRBJ2-7, with D possibly matching TRBD2 (5 bases). The CDR3 runs 12 residues. Germline V gene data show CDR1 as DFQATT and CDR2 as SNEGSKA (reference sequence). V shed 3 bases and J shed 2 bases, with 8 bases lying between them. The chain's CDR3 is CSASGDTYEQYF. CDR3 sequence (DNA): TGCAGTGCTAGCGGGGATACCTACGAGCAGTACTTC.

The chain couples TRBV2 to TRBJ2-2; TRBD1 or TRBD2 may be the D gene (7 bases each). V was shortened by 2 bases and J by 6 bases, with 10 bases between the two germline ends. Germline CDR1 SNHLY, CDR2 FYNNEI. There are 14 residues in the CDR3. The CDR3 bases are TGTGCCAGCAGTGAACAGGGGGGGGCCGGGGAGCTGTTTTTT. It yields the protein CASSEQGGAGELFF.

The chain has TRBV6-1 and TRBJ2-5; 11 bases agree with TRBD1. CDR1 is MNHNS, CDR2 SASEGT, per germline. The CDR3 extends over 18 amino acids. Trimming at V came to 4 bases and at J to 3 bases, leaving 13 bases not matched to a gene. The CDR3 protein is CASSAHYRTGGLEETQYF. CDR3 nucleotide sequence: TGTGCCAGCAGTGCCCACTATAGGACAGGGGGCTTGGAAGAGACCCAGTACTTC.

The V and J genes are TRBV10-3 and TRBJ1-6; no clear D gene. The CDR3 sequence is 14 residues long. V shed 5 bases and J shed 7 bases, with 12 bases lying between them. Per germline, CDR1 ENHRY and CDR2 SYGVKD. The CDR3 here is CAISFGPRNSPLHF. The CDR3, as DNA: TGTGCCATCAGTTTCGGACCCAGGAATTCACCCCTCCACTTT.

The rearrangement uses TRBV5-6 and TRBJ2-1; D possibly corresponds to TRBD2 (6 bases). The CDR3 loop spans 14 amino acids. The germline V gene has CDR1 SGHDT and CDR2 YYEEEE. The V gene lost 4 bases and the J gene lost 0 bases, with 8 bases spanning the gap. The CDR3: CASSDGSSYNEQFF. In DNA form, the CDR3 reads TGTGCCAGCAGCGACGGGAGCTCCTACAATGAGCAGTTCTTC.

This clonotype was counted many times. This chain uses TRBV18 with TRBJ2-1; TRBD1 aligns across 7 bases. The V gene end was trimmed by 3 bases and the J gene end by 9 bases; junction bases not matched to a gene: 11. The CDR3 extends over 15 amino acids. Germline loops: CDR1 KGHSH, CDR2 LQKENI. This chain's CDR3 is CASSPTQGMDGEQFF. Here the CDR3 DNA reads TGTGCCAGCTCACCTACACAGGGGATGGACGGTGAGCAGTTCTTC.

This chain joins TRBV4-2 and TRBJ1-2; D gene uncertain. The CDR3 totals 12 residues. Germline loops: CDR1 LGHNA, CDR2 YNFKEQ. Between the trimmed V and J ends, which lost 1 base and 8 bases, there was a span of 8 bases. CDR3: CASSQVEAGYTF. DNA for the CDR3: TGTGCCAGCAGCCAAGTTGAGGCGGGCTACACCTTC.

This chain joins TRBV6-1 and TRBJ1-2; D gene uncertain. The CDR3 contains 10 residues. Germline values: CDR1 MNHNS, CDR2 SASEGT. The V end lost 6 bases, the J end lost 8 bases, and 7 bases lay between the germline ends. CDR3 DNA: TGTGCCAGCAGGGTGAGAGGCTACACCTTC. Translation gives CASRVRGYTF.

Only a few counts were recorded for this clonotype. The chain joins TRBV12-3 or TRBV12-4 to TRBJ2-5; D ambiguous. Between the trimmed V and J ends, which lost 1 base and 3 bases, there was a span of 6 bases. CDR3 length: 13 amino acids. CDR3 sequence (DNA): TGTGCCAGCAGTTTAGGATCGAAAGAGACCCAGTACTTC. Protein product: CASSLGSKETQYF.

This clonotype was detected a few times. V is TRBV11-2 and J is TRBJ2-3; TRBD2 is a possible D gene (6 bases). Germline V CDR1 and CDR2: SGHAT, FQNNGV. This CDR3 is built from 16 residues. Trimming took 1 base from V and 2 from J, leaving 13 bases between them. CDR3 loop: CASSLVGGTSTDTQYF. The CDR3 DNA reads as TGTGCCAGCAGCTTAGTGGGCGGGACGTCCACAGATACGCAGTATTTT.

This sequence joins TRBV12-3 or TRBV12-4 and TRBJ1-2, with 8 bases fitting TRBD1. This CDR3 has 14 amino acids. V was clipped by 5 bases and J by 5 bases; unmatched bases: 7. CDR3 sequence (DNA): TGTGCCAGCAGTGATCAGGGGGCAGCATATGGCTACACCTTC. Translated: CASSDQGAAYGYTF.

The V and J genes are TRBV15 and TRBJ1-4, with D perhaps matching TRBD1 (5 bases). Trimming took off 3 bases at V and 4 bases at J, with 15 bases between the two ends. There are 16 residues in the CDR3. Germline values: CDR1 LNHNV, CDR2 YYDKDF (reference sequence). The CDR3 DNA sequence: TGTGCCACCAGCAGGCTTCCCGGGACCCATAATGAAAAACTGTTTTTT. Amino acid sequence: CATSRLPGTHNEKLFF.

The chain recombines TRBV7-9 with TRBJ1-1; 8 bases match TRBD1. Germline CDR1 reads SEHNR; CDR2 reads FQNEAQ (reference sequence). The CDR3 extends over 14 amino acids. Trimming took 4 bases from V and 3 from J; bases not matched to a gene: 4. The CDR3: CASSSDRVDTEAFF. For the CDR3, the DNA is TGTGCCAGCAGCTCGGACAGGGTTGACACTGAAGCTTTCTTT.